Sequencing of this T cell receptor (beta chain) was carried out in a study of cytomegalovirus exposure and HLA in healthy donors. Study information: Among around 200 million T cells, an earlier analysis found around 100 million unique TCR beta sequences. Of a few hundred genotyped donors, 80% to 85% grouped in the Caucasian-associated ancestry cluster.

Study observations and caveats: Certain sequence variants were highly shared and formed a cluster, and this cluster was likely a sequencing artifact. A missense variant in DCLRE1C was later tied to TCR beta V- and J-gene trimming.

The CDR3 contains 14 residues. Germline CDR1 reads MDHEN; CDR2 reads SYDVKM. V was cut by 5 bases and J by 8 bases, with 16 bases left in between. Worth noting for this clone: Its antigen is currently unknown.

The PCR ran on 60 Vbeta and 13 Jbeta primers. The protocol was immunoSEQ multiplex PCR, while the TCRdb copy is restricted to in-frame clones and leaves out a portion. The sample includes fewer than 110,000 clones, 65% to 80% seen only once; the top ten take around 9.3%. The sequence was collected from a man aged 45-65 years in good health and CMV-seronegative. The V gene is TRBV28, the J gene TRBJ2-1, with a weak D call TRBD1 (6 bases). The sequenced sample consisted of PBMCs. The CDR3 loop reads CASSGGRNFDEQFF. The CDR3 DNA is TGTGCCAGCAGTGGGGGCCGTAATTTTGATGAGCAGTTCTTC.